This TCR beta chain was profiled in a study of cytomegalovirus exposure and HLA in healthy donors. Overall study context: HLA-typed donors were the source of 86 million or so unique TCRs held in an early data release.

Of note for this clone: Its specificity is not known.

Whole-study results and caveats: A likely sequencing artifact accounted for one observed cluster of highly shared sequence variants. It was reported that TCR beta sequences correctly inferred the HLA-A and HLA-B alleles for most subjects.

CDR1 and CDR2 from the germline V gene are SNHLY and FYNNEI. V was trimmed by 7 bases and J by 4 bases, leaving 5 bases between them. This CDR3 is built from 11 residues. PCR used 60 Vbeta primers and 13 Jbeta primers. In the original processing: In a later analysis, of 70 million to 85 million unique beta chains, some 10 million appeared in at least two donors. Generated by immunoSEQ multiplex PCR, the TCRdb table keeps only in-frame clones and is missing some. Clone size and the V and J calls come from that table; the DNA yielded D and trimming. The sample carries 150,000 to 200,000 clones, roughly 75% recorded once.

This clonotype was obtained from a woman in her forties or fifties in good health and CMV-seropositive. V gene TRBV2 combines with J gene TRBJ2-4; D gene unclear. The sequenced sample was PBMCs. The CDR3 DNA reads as TGTGCCAGCATTGCGAAAAACATTCAGTACTTC. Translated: CASIAKNIQYF. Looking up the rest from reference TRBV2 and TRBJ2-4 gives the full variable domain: EPEVTQTPSHQVTQMGQEVILRCVPISNHLYFYWYRQILGQKVEFLVSFYNNEISEKSEIFDDQFSVERPDGSNFTLKIRSTKLEDSAMYFCASIAKNIQYFGAGTRLSVL.